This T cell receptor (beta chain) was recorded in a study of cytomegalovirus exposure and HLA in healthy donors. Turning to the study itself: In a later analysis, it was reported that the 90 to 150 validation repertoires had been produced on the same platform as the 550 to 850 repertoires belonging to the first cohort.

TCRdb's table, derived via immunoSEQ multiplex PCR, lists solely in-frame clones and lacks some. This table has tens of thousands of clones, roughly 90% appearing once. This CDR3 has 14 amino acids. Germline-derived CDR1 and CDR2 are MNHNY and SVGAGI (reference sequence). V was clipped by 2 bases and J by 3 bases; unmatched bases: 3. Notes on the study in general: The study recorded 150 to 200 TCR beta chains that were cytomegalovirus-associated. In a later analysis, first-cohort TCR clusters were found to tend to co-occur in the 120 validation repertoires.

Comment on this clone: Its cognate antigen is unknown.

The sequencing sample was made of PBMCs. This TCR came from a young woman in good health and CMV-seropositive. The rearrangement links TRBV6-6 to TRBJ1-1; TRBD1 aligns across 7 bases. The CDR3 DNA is TGTGCCAGCAGTTACAGGGGGCGCGACACTGAAGCTTTCTTT. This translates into CASSYRGRDTEAFF.